Sequencing of this TCR beta chain was carried out in a study of beta chain features in type 1 diabetes. Expressed TCRB transcripts were sequenced because the isolated RNA had all been reverse transcribed beforehand. Profiling relied on immunoSEQ multiplex PCR, and the TCRdb table lists in-frame clones only, not all of them. Here the sample spans around 280,000 clones, 15% being singletons. Whole-study results and caveats: Since sequencing was performed on cDNA, cells with high TCR expression could be over-represented. Moderately but significantly shorter TCRB CDR3s were found in Type 1 diabetes patients in all four CD4+ subsets.

CD4+ naive, central memory, regulatory and stem cell-like memory cells were sorted via CD45RO/CCR7/CD25/CD127/CD95/CD27. Losses at the gene ends were 4 bases for V and 8 bases for J; bases not matched to a gene: 9. There are 15 residues in the CDR3. The germline V gene has CDR1 SEHNR and CDR2 FQNEAQ (reference sequence). With regard to this clone: Its specificity is not known.

The sample consisted of naive CD4+ T cells from blood. The rearrangement joins TRBV7-9 to TRBJ1-4; TRBD1 matches 8 bases. This TCR was recovered from a man aged 18 to 30 with type 1 diabetes. The CDR3 loop reads CASSYGTGREEKLFF. As DNA, the CDR3 is TGTGCCAGCAGCTATGGGACAGGCCGAGAGGAAAAACTGTTTTTT. The whole variable domain, filled in from reference TRBV7-9 and TRBJ1-4, reads DTGVSQNPRHKITKRGQNVTFRCDPISEHNRLYWYRQTLGQGPEFLTYFQNEAQLEKSRLLSDRFSAERPKGSFSTLEIQRTEQGDSAMYLCASSYGTGREEKLFFGSGTQLSVL.